This T cell receptor beta chain was observed in a study of blood T cells in healthy people across ages. With respect to this clonotype: What it binds is unknown.

Study-wide findings and caveats: From one million sequenced T cells, diversity estimates were lower bounds.

A second PCR, run for roughly 7 to 12 cycles, used a sample-barcoded 5' primer plus a J-beta primer mix. TCRdb re-called the 5' RACE reads with MiXCR, one entry per CDR3 protein. The table lists 980,000 or so distinct CDR3 sequences, approximately 49% of them singletons. With 6 bases clipped from V and 2 bases from J, the junction kept 10 bases outside the gene matches. The CDR3 runs to 16 residues. Germline-derived CDR1 and CDR2 are MNHEY and SVGEGT. The gene calls are TRBV6-2 or TRBV6-3 and TRBJ1-5; 7 bases match TRBD1. The source of this sequence is a man aged 30 to 39 in good health. The sequencing sample was made of blood. In DNA form, the CDR3 reads TGTGCCAGCAGCAAACAGGGGCGAGGGGGCAATCAGCCCCAGCATTTT. This sequence encodes CASSKQGRGGNQPQHF.